The 6 T cell receptor beta chains below come from one sample, sequenced in a study of T cells in Graves' hyperthyroidism and ophthalmopathy. It was RNA transcripts that yielded the amplified TCR beta CDR3 regions. During a first-round RT-PCR of the TCR CDR3, the HTBI primer set was used. TCRdb reprocessed the multiplex PCR reads via MiXCR and lists one record per CDR3 protein. The sample lists roughly 400,000 distinct CDR3 sequences; roughly 13% were seen once. The sequencing input was blood. The receptor source for this set is a man between 45 and 60 years old with Graves' ophthalmopathy.

At least ten counts were recorded for this clonotype. This chain links TRBV4-1 with TRBJ2-7, with 8 positions matching TRBD1. Trimming removed 5 bases from V and 2 bases from J; junction bases left unmatched: 8. This CDR3 comprises 15 residues. Germline-derived CDR1 and CDR2 are MGHRA and YSYEKL. The CDR3 loop is CASSARQGPTYEQYF. The CDR3 DNA is TGCGCCAGCAGCGCCCGACAGGGGCCCACCTACGAGCAGTACTTC.

The chain links TRBV3-1 to TRBJ2-3; D is ambiguous. Looked up from germline, CDR1 is LGHDT and CDR2 is YNNKEL (reference sequence). The CDR3 loop spans 13 amino acids. The V gene lost 4 bases and the J gene lost 6 bases, with 11 bases spanning the gap. CDR3 sequence: CASSRGAWDTQYF. The DNA of the CDR3 is TGTGCCAGCAGCCGGGGTGCTTGGGATACGCAGTATTTT.

This clonotype was detected only a few times. The rearrangement joins TRBV19 to TRBJ2-3; perhaps TRBD1 as D (6 bases). The CDR3 is 14 amino acids. Germline CDR1 and CDR2: LNHDA and SQIVND (reference sequence). V was cut by 5 bases and J by 5 bases, with 14 bases left in between. The CDR3 DNA is TGTGCCAGTAGTCTAGGGGGATATAGAGATACGCAGTATTTT. As protein: CASSLGGYRDTQYF. Complete variable domain (other parts from reference TRBV19 and TRBJ2-3): DGGITQSPKYLFRKEGQNVTLSCEQNLNHDAMYWYRQDPGQGLRLIYYSQIVNDFQKGDIAEGYSVSREKKESFPLTVTSAQKNPTAFYLCASSLGGYRDTQYFGPGTRLTVL.

This clonotype was counted between two and nine times. The J gene is TRBJ1-2, the V gene TRBV2; D is unresolved. V gave up 7 bases and J gave up 9 bases, with 12 bases separating them. CDR3 length equals 11 residues. CDR1 and CDR2 (germline): SNHLY, FYNNEI. In DNA, the CDR3 is TGTGCCAGCACCAGGCGCGGGAGCTACACCTTC. This sequence encodes CASTRRGSYTF.

There are many counts of this clonotype. The rearrangement uses TRBV27 and TRBJ1-1; TRBD1 might be the D (5 bases). Germline V gives CDR1 MNHEY, CDR2 SMNVEV (reference sequence). V lost 7 bases to trimming and J lost 1 base, with 10 bases between them. The CDR3 runs to 13 residues. This CDR3 is CASTIGANTEAFF. As DNA, the CDR3 is TGTGCCAGCACTATTGGGGCGAACACTGAAGCTTTCTTT.

This clonotype was seen many times. The V gene is TRBV20-1, the J gene TRBJ1-2; 8 nucleotides line up with TRBD1. The junction had 2 bases not matched to a gene; V was cut back by 4 bases and J by 4 bases. The germline V gene has CDR1 DFQATT and CDR2 SNEGSKA (reference sequence). The CDR3 spans 12 residues. The CDR3 protein is CSATGGVYGYTF. The CDR3 DNA follows: TGCAGTGCTACAGGGGGCGTCTATGGCTACACCTTC.